A single sample gave rise to the 27 T cell receptor beta chains below, sequenced in a study of OX40 agonist ivuxolimab in advanced cancers. Measured with immunoSEQ multiplex PCR; TCRdb has only the in-frame clones, and not every one. The table shows approximately 77,000 clones, with 92% occurring only once. Sequencing was performed on CD4+ or CD8+ T cells sorted from blood, taken in a trial of the OX40 agonist ivuxolimab. These receptor sequences come from an adult with an advanced solid tumor such as melanoma, head and neck, liver or kidney cancer.

This chain links TRBV11-3 with TRBJ2-7; 10 bases line up with TRBD2. Germline V gives CDR1 SGHNT, CDR2 YENEEA. Germline trimming cut 5 bases from V and 1 base from J; bases unmatched to any gene: 5. The CDR3 is 15 residues long. The CDR3 DNA is TGTGCCAGCAGCGTCCTAGCGGGAGTTTCCTACGAGCAGTACTTC. It codes for CASSVLAGVSYEQYF.

The chain is built from TRBV11-2 and TRBJ2-4; tentative D call: TRBD2 (6 bases). The germline V gene encodes CDR1 SGHAT and CDR2 FQNNGV. The V gene lost 0 bases and the J gene lost 7 bases, with 22 bases spanning the gap. This CDR3 contains 18 residues. The CDR3 region is CASSLDRGQPLGGNIQYF. The CDR3 DNA sequence: TGTGCCAGCAGCTTAGATCGCGGTCAGCCCCTAGGAGGGAACATTCAGTACTTC. The full variable domain, completed using reference TRBV11-2 and TRBJ2-4, is EAGVAQSPRYKIIEKRQSVAFWCNPISGHATLYWYQQILGQGPKLLIQFQNNGVVDDSQLPKDRFSAERLKGVDSTLKIQPAKLEDSAVYLCASSLDRGQPLGGNIQYFGAGTRLSVL.

The rearrangement links TRBV7-3 to TRBJ2-7; TRBD2 matches at 13 bases. This CDR3 contains 15 residues. The V and J ends lost 2 bases and 4 bases, in that order; junction bases with no gene match: 2. CDR1 and CDR2 from the germline V gene are SGHTA and FQGTGA. In nucleotides, the CDR3 is TGTGCCAGCAGCTTAGGACTAGCGGGAGCGTACGAGCAGTACTTC. Translation gives CASSLGLAGAYEQYF.

DNA for the CDR3: TGTGCCAGTAGTGTAGGGACTAGCGCCTATAGCACAGATACGCAGTATTTT. Its translation: CASSVGTSAYSTDTQYF. The V and J genes are TRBV19 and TRBJ2-3; 10 bases fit TRBD2. Losses at the gene ends were 5 bases for V and 0 bases for J; bases not matched to a gene: 8. The CDR3 is 17 residues long. Germline CDR1 is LNHDA and CDR2 is SQIVND (reference sequence).

The genes are TRBV28 and TRBJ1-1; TRBD1 might be the D (6 bases). V lost 5 bases to trimming and J lost 4 bases, with 14 bases between them. Per the germline V gene, CDR1 is MDHEN and CDR2 is SYDVKM. This CDR3 contains 14 residues. The DNA of the CDR3 is TGTGCCAGCAGTCAGGGGAACCCGGGCACTGAAGCTTTCTTT. It translates to CASSQGNPGTEAFF.

Concerning this clone itself: It is unclear where the CDR3 begins or ends on the DNA, so no DNA is shown, and the CDR3 is as TCRdb lists it. The rearrangement uses TRBV10-1 and TRBJ2-7; TRBD1 reflects the table's D call only, with no check against the DNA. Germline V lookup: CDR1 WNHNN, CDR2 SYGVQD (reference sequence). The CDR3 spans 22 residues, counting both ends. The CDR3 loop reads CASRDDRGGTGVFACGTWDRYF.

The V call is TRBV28, the J call TRBJ2-3; D gene uncertain. The CDR3 has 11 residues. V gave up 7 bases and J gave up 3 bases, with 5 bases separating them. Germline loops: CDR1 MDHEN, CDR2 SYDVKM. CDR3 loop: CASTQTDTQYF. The CDR3 DNA sequence: TGTGCCAGCACTCAAACAGATACGCAGTATTTT.

The genes are TRBV7-2 and TRBJ2-5; a weak D match, TRBD2 (5 bases). The V end lost 3 bases, the J end lost 2 bases, and 10 bases lay between the germline ends. The CDR3 consists of 14 residues. CDR1 is SGHTA, CDR2 FQGNSA, per germline. The CDR3 here is CASSLLTGQETQYF. The CDR3 region has the DNA TGTGCCAGCAGCTTGTTAACGGGACAAGAGACCCAGTACTTC.

The chain employs TRBV5-6 and TRBJ2-1, with 7 nucleotides matching TRBD2. The germline gives CDR1 SGHDT, CDR2 YYEEEE. Trimming cost V 2 bases and J 0 bases; bases outside gene matches: 2. The CDR3 has 15 residues. The CDR3 is CASSLAGRSYNEQFF. CDR3 bases: TGTGCCAGCAGCTTAGCGGGACGCTCCTACAATGAGCAGTTCTTC.

CDR3 protein: CASSETRGGADTQYF. DNA of the CDR3: TGTGCCAGCAGTGAGACGAGGGGGGGCGCAGATACGCAGTATTTT. This chain uses TRBV6-4 with TRBJ2-3; a possible D gene is TRBD2 (7 bases). CDR3 length: 15 residues. The V gene's germline CDR1 is MRHNA and CDR2 SNTAGT. The ends were cut back, 3 bases at V and 4 bases at J, with 14 bases in the middle.

The J gene is TRBJ1-3, the V gene TRBV18; D ambiguous. V shed 3 bases and J shed 0 bases, with 9 bases lying between them. The length of the CDR3 is 15 residues. Germline V gene lookup returns CDR1 KGHSH and CDR2 LQKENI. The CDR3 is CASSPIRDSGNTIYF. The DNA for the CDR3 is TGTGCCAGCTCACCGATAAGGGACTCTGGAAACACCATATATTTT.

The chain couples TRBV29-1 to TRBJ1-1; D not resolved. V lost 5 bases, J lost 0 bases, and 10 bases lay in between. Germline loops: CDR1 SQVTM, CDR2 ANQGSEA. This CDR3 region has 13 residues. CDR3 protein: CSVSGPMNTEAFF. The DNA of the CDR3 is TGCAGCGTTTCCGGACCTATGAACACTGAAGCTTTCTTT.

The chain joins TRBV27 to TRBJ1-3; 11 bases match TRBD1. Germline V lookup: CDR1 MNHEY, CDR2 SMNVEV (reference sequence). The length of the CDR3 is 15 residues. The ends lost 6 bases at V and 4 bases at J; junction bases unmatched: 5. CDR3 sequence: CASRQDRGQGNTIYF. The CDR3 nucleotides read TGTGCCAGCAGACAGGACAGGGGGCAAGGAAACACCATATATTTT.

The chain carries TRBV19 and TRBJ1-4; a possible D gene is TRBD1 (6 bases). The germline CDR1 and CDR2 sequences are LNHDA and SQIVND (reference sequence). The CDR3 contains 16 residues. The V gene lost 7 bases and the J gene lost 2 bases, with 17 bases spanning the gap. The CDR3 loop reads CASTNPFGQTNEKLFF. The CDR3 DNA sequence: TGTGCCAGTACAAATCCCTTCGGACAGACTAATGAAAAACTGTTTTTT. The full variable domain, completed using reference TRBV19 and TRBJ1-4, is DGGITQSPKYLFRKEGQNVTLSCEQNLNHDAMYWYRQDPGQGLRLIYYSQIVNDFQKGDIAEGYSVSREKKESFPLTVTSAQKNPTAFYLCASTNPFGQTNEKLFFGSGTQLSVL.

The V and J genes are TRBV5-1 and TRBJ2-7, with a possible D match to TRBD1 (7 bases). Trimming took off 3 bases at V and 2 bases at J, with 12 bases between the two ends. Germline CDR1 is SGHRS and CDR2 is YFSETQ. The CDR3 runs 14 residues. The CDR3, as DNA: TGCGCCAGCAGCTCGCAGGGGGGAACCTACGAGCAGTACTTC. As protein: CASSSQGGTYEQYF. Supplemented by reference TRBV5-1 and TRBJ2-7, the full variable domain reads KAGVTQTPRYLIKTRGQQVTLSCSPISGHRSVSWYQQTPGQGLQFLFEYFSETQRNKGNFPGRFSGRQFSNSRSEMNVSTLELGDSALYLCASSSQGGTYEQYFGPGTRLTVT.

The chain couples TRBV11-2 to TRBJ2-5; possible D gene TRBD2, 5 bases. The CDR3 runs to 14 residues. Deletions cut 2 bases from V and 4 bases from J, with 11 bases between. Germline V lookup: CDR1 SGHAT, CDR2 FQNNGV. CDR3: CASSLSGLRETQYF. Written as DNA, the CDR3 is TGTGCCAGCAGCTTATCGGGATTAAGAGAGACCCAGTACTTC.

The V and J genes are TRBV5-4 and TRBJ2-5; the match to TRBD2 covers 7 bases. The DNA matches TRBJ2-7 better at its end, which makes the J call doubtful. CDR3 length: 13 residues. Germline assignment: CDR1 SGHNT and CDR2 YYREEE (reference sequence). The CDR3 protein is CASSPGLAYEQYF. The CDR3 region has the DNA TGTGCCAGCAGCCCCGGACTAGCCTACGAGCAGTACTTC.

The chain recombines TRBV7-2 with TRBJ1-5, with 9 nucleotides matching TRBD1. The CDR3 runs 12 residues. CDR1 is SGHTA and CDR2 is FQGNSA in the germline V gene. J lost 6 bases, V lost 8 bases, and 2 bases had no gene match. CDR3 in DNA: TGTGCCAGCGGACAGGGGAGTCAGCCCCAGCATTTT. Its translation: CASGQGSQPQHF.

The chain couples TRBV7-2 to TRBJ2-7; D remains ambiguous. V shed 5 bases and J shed 7 bases, with 12 bases lying between them. CDR1 is SGHTA, CDR2 FQGNSA, per germline. The CDR3 sequence is 12 residues long. The CDR3 is CASSSRPGEQYF. CDR3 coding DNA: TGTGCCAGCAGCAGCAGGCCCGGTGAGCAGTACTTC.

CDR3 in DNA: TGTGCCTGGACCGCCGGCCTCGTGTCGGCTGAAGCTTTCTTT. Protein: CAWTAGLVSAEAFF. V and J are TRBV30 and TRBJ1-1; D gene ambiguous. The CDR3 contains 14 residues. Germline values: CDR1 GTSNPN, CDR2 SVGIG (reference sequence). V lost 4 bases and J lost 6, with 18 bases in between.

The gene calls are TRBV9 and TRBJ2-3, with 9 bases identical to TRBD2. This CDR3 spans 17 amino acids. V trimming: 3 bases; J trimming: 2 bases; junction bases outside the gene matches: 10. Germline-derived CDR1 and CDR2 are SGDLS and YYNGEE. DNA for the CDR3: TGTGCCAGCAGCGACTCCCTCGGCGGGAGGGCCACAGATACGCAGTATTTT. It is translated as CASSDSLGGRATDTQYF.

The V and J genes are TRBV5-4 and TRBJ2-3; 7 nucleotides line up with TRBD2. Losses at the gene ends were 0 bases for V and 0 bases for J; bases not matched to a gene: 4. The CDR3 length is 16 residues. Germline assignment: CDR1 SGHNT and CDR2 YYREEE (reference sequence). Written as DNA, the CDR3 is TGTGCCAGCAGCTTGGATCCGGGAGGCAGCACAGATACGCAGTATTTT. This codes for CASSLDPGGSTDTQYF.

The chain combines TRBV28 with TRBJ2-7, with 12 nucleotides matching TRBD2. The CDR3 loop spans 14 amino acids. The junction had 4 bases not matched to a gene; V was cut back by 6 bases and J by 4 bases. From germline, CDR1 is MDHEN and CDR2 SYDVKM. The CDR3 region has the DNA TGTGCCAGCAGAAGACTAGCGGGAGTTTACGAGCAGTACTTC. The encoded protein is CASRRLAGVYEQYF.

This chain joins TRBV2 and TRBJ1-5, with D unresolved. CDR3 length: 14 amino acids. The V end was cut by 5 bases, the J end by 7 bases, with 15 bases between. Germline V gene sequence: CDR1 SNHLY, CDR2 FYNNEI. The CDR3 DNA reads as TGTGCCAGCAGTCCAACGCAGGCGAGACAGCCCCAGCATTTT. Encoded protein: CASSPTQARQPQHF.

The V call is TRBV5-1, the J call TRBJ1-2; 7 nucleotides align to TRBD1. The CDR3 runs to 13 residues. Germline V gene sequence: CDR1 SGHRS, CDR2 YFSETQ. Trimming cost V 5 bases and J 1 base; bases outside gene matches: 2. The CDR3 DNA follows: TGCGCCAGCAGAAGGGACAGTAACTATGGCTACACCTTC. This codes for CASRRDSNYGYTF. Together with reference TRBV5-1 and TRBJ1-2, the CDR3 gives the full variable domain: KAGVTQTPRYLIKTRGQQVTLSCSPISGHRSVSWYQQTPGQGLQFLFEYFSETQRNKGNFPGRFSGRQFSNSRSEMNVSTLELGDSALYLCASRRDSNYGYTFGSGTRLTVV.

This sequence joins TRBV6-6 and TRBJ2-3; 7 nucleotides align to TRBD2. The CDR3 loop spans 14 amino acids. V lost 9 bases and J lost 5; bases outside the gene matches: 11. Germline V gives CDR1 MNHNY, CDR2 SVGAGI (reference sequence). The CDR3 region is CASRKAGARDTQYF. CDR3 DNA: TGTGCCAGTCGAAAGGCGGGAGCAAGAGATACGCAGTATTTT.

The rearrangement links TRBV12-5 to TRBJ2-7; D is undetermined. V was shortened by 5 bases and J by 1 base, with 6 bases between the two germline ends. CDR3 length: 12 amino acids. Germline V lookup: CDR1 LGHNT, CDR2 FRNRAP. CDR3 sequence (DNA): TGTGCTAGTGGTCCCAGATCCTACGAGCAGTACTTC. Protein: CASGPRSYEQYF.